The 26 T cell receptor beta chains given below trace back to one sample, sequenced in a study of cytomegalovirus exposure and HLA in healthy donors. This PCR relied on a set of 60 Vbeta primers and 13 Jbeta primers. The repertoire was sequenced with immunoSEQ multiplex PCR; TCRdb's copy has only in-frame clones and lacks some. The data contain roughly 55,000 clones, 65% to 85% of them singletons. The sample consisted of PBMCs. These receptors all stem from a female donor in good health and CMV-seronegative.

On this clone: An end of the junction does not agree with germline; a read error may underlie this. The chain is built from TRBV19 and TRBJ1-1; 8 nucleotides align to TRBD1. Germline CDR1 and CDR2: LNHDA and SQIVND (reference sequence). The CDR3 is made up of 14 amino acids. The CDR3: CASSAGQANNEAFF. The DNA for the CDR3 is TGTGCCAGTAGTGCGGGACAGGCAAACAATGAAGCTTTCTTT.

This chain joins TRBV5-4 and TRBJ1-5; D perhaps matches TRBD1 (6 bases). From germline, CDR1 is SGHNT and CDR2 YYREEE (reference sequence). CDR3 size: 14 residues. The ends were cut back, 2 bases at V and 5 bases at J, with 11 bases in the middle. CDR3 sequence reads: CASSFWGGDQPQHF. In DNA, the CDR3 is TGTGCCAGCAGCTTTTGGGGGGGCGATCAGCCCCAGCATTTT.

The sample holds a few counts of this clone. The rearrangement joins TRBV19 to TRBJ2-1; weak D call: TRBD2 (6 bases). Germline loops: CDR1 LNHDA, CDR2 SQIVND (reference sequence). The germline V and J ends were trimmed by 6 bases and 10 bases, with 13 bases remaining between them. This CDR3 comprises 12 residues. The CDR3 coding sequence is TGTGCCAGTAGCCCTGCTGCGGGGGAGCAGTTCTTC. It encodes CASSPAAGEQFF.

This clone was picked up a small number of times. The CDR3 nucleotides read TGTGCCACCAGGCCCACGGGCGGGGACACTGAAGCTTTCTTT. This gives the protein CATRPTGGDTEAFF. The rearrangement uses TRBV6-4 and TRBJ1-1; D call uncertain. The CDR3 has 14 residues. The V gene's germline CDR1 is MRHNA and CDR2 SNTAGT. V was clipped by 10 bases and J by 3 bases, with 18 bases between them.

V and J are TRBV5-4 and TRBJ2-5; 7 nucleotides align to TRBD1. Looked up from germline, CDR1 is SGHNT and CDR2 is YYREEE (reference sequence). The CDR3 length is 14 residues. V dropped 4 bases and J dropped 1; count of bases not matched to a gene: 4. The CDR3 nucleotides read TGTGCCAGCAGCACCGGGACAGTCCAAGAGACCCAGTACTTC. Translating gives CASSTGTVQETQYF.

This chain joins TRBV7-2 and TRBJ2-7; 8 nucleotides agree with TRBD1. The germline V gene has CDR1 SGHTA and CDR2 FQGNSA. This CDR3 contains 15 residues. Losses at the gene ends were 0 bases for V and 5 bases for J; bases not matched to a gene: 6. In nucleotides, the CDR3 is TGTGCCAGCAGCTTAGCTCTAGGACAGGGCCACGAGCAGTACTTC. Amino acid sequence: CASSLALGQGHEQYF.

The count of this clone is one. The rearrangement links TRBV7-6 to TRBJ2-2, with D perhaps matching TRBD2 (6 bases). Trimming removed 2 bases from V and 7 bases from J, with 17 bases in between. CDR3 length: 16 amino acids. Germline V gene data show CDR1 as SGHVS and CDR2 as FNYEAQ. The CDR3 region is CASSLSGGKEGGELFF. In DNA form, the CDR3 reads TGTGCCAGCAGCTTAAGTGGCGGGAAGGAAGGCGGGGAGCTGTTTTTT.

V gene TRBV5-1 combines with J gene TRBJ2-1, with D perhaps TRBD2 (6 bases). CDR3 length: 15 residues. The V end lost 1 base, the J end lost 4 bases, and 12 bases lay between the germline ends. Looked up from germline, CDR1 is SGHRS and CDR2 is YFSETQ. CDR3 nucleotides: TGCGCCAGCAGCTTGCAGGAGGGCCCGTACAATGAGCAGTTCTTC. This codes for CASSLQEGPYNEQFF. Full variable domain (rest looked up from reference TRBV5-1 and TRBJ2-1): KAGVTQTPRYLIKTRGQQVTLSCSPISGHRSVSWYQQTPGQGLQFLFEYFSETQRNKGNFPGRFSGRQFSNSRSEMNVSTLELGDSALYLCASSLQEGPYNEQFFGPGTRLTVL.

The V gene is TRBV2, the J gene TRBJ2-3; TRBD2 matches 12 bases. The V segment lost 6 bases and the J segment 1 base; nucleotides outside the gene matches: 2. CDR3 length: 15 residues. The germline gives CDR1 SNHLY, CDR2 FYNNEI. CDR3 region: CASRTSGGRTDTQYF. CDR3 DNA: TGTGCCAGCAGAACTAGCGGGGGGCGCACAGATACGCAGTATTTT.

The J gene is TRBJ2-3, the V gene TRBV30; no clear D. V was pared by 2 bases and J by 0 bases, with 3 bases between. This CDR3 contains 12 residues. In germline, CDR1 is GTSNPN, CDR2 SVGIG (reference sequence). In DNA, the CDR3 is TGTGCCTGGAGTTCGAGCACAGATACGCAGTATTTT. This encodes CAWSSSTDTQYF. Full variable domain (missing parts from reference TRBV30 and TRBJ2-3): SQTIHQWPATLVQPVGSPLSLECTVEGTSNPNLYWYRQAAGRGLQLLFYSVGIGQISSEVPQNLSASRPQDRQFILSSKKLLLSDSGFYLCAWSSSTDTQYFGPGTRLTVL.

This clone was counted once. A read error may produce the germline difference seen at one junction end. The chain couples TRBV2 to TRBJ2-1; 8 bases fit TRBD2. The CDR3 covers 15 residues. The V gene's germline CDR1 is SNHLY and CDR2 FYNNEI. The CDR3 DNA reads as TGTGCCAGCAGGATCGGGACTAGTCTTTACAATGAGCAGCTCTTC. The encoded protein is CASRIGTSLYNEQLF.

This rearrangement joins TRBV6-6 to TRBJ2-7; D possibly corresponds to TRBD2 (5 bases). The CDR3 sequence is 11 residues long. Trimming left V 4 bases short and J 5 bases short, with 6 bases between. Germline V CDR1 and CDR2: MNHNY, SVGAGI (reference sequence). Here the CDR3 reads CASSSRDEQYF. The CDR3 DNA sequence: TGTGCCAGCAGTTCGAGGGACGAGCAGTACTTC.

The CDR3, as DNA: TGCAGCGCCGCTTTTCGGACTCCTGCAACCTACAATGAGCAGTTCTTC. Translation gives CSAAFRTPATYNEQFF. The chain combines TRBV29-1 with TRBJ2-1; perhaps TRBD2 as D (5 bases). V shed 7 bases and J shed 2 bases, with 21 bases lying between them. CDR1 and CDR2 (germline): SQVTM, ANQGSEA. The CDR3 contains 16 residues.

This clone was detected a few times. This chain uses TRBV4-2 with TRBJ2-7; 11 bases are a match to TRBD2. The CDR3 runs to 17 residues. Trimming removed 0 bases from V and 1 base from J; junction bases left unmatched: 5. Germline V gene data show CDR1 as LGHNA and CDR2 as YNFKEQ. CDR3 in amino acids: CASSQDQLAGESYEQYF. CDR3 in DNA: TGTGCCAGCAGCCAAGATCAACTAGCGGGAGAATCCTACGAGCAGTACTTC.

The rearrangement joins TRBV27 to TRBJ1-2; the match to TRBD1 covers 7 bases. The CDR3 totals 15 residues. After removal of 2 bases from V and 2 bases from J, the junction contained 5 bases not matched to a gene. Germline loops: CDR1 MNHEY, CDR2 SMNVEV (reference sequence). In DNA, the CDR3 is TGTGCCAGCAGTTTAGGATTACAGGGGAACTATGGCTACACCTTC. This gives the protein CASSLGLQGNYGYTF.

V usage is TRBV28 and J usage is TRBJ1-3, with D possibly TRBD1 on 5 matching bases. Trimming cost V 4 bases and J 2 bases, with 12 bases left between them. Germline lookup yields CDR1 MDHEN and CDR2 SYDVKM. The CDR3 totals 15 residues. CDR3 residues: CASSSWGGAGNTIYF. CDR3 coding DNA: TGTGCCAGCAGTTCCTGGGGGGGAGCTGGAAACACCATATATTTT.

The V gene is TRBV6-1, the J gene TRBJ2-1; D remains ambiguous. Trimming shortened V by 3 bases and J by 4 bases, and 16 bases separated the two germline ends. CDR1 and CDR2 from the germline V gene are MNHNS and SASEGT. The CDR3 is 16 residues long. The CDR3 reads CASSDPEVWVYNEQFF. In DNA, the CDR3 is TGTGCCAGCAGTGATCCAGAGGTTTGGGTTTACAATGAGCAGTTCTTC.

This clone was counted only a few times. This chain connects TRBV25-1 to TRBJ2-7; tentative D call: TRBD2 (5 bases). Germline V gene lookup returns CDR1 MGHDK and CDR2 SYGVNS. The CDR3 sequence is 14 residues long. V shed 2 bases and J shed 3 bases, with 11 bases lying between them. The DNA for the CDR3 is TGTGCCAGCAGTGAAGCCAGCGGAGTCTACGAGCAGTACTTC. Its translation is CASSEASGVYEQYF.

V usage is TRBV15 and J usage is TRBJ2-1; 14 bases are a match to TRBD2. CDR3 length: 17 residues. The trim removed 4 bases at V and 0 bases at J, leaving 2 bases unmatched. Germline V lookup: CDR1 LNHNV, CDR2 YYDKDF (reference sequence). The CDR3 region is CATSTGTSGSSYNEQFF. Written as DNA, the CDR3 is TGTGCCACCAGCACCGGGACTAGCGGGAGCTCCTACAATGAGCAGTTCTTC.

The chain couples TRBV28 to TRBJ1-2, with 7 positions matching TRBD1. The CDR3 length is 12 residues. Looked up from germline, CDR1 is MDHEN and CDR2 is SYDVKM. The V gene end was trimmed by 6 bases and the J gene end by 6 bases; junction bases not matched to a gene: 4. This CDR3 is CASRQGMNGYTF. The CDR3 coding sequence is TGTGCCAGCAGACAGGGGATGAATGGCTACACCTTC.

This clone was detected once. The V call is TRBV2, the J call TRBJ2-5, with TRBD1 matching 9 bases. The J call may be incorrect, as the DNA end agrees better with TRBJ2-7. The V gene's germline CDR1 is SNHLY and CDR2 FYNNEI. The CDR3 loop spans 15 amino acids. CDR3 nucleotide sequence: TGTGCCAGCAGTCTAACAGGGGGCGCCCTCAACGAGCAGTACTTC. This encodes CASSLTGGALNEQYF.

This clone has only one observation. CDR3 nucleotides: TGCGCCAGCAGCTTGGAGGCGGGGGGCGCCTCCTACGAGCAGTACTTC. Translation: CASSLEAGGASYEQYF. The chain recombines TRBV5-1 with TRBJ2-7; 8 nucleotides line up with TRBD2. Germline CDR1 reads SGHRS; CDR2 reads YFSETQ. The CDR3 length is 16 residues. Trimming cost V 0 bases and J 0 bases; bases outside gene matches: 5.

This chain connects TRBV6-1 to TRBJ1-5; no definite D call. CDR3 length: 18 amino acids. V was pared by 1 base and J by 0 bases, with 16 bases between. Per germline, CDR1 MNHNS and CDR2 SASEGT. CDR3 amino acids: CASSEEAGGLYSNQPQHF. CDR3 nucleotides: TGTGCCAGCAGTGAAGAAGCTGGCGGTCTTTATAGCAATCAGCCCCAGCATTTT.

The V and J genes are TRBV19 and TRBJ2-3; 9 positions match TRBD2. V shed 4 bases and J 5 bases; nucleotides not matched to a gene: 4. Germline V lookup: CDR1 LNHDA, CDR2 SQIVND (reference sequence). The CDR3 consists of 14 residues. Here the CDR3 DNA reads TGTGCCAGTAGTACGACTAGCGGTTTAGATACGCAGTATTTT. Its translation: CASSTTSGLDTQYF.

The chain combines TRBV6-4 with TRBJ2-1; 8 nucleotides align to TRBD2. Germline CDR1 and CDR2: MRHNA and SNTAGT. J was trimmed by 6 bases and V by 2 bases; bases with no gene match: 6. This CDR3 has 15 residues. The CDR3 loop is CASSDDTGGPNEQFF. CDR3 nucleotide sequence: TGTGCCAGCAGTGACGATACGGGAGGGCCCAATGAGCAGTTCTTC.

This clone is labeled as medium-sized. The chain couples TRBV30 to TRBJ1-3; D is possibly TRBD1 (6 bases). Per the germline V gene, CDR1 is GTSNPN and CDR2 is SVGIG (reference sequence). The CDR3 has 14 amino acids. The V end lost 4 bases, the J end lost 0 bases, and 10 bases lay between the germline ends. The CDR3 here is CAWTTGNSGNTIYF. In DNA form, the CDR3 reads TGTGCCTGGACCACAGGGAACTCTGGAAACACCATATATTTT.